Listed here are 28 T cell receptor beta chains from one sample, sequenced in a study of T cell responses to AZD1222 COVID-19 vaccine. Measured with immunoSEQ multiplex PCR; TCRdb has only the in-frame clones, and not every one. The data show about 130,000 clones, with just over 85% seen just once and 15% to 20% held by the top ten. The material was peripheral blood, obtained on day 0 of MenACWY control vaccination. Receptors originate from an adult in good health.

This sequence joins TRBV5-5 and TRBJ2-7, with D possibly being TRBD1 (6 bases). The CDR3 sequence is 14 residues long. Germline assignment: CDR1 SGHKS and CDR2 YYEKEE (reference sequence). V lost 5 bases and J lost 5, with 17 bases in between. CDR3 sequence: CASRHELGTNEQYF. The CDR3 nucleotides read TGTGCCAGCAGGCATGAATTAGGGACAAACGAGCAGTACTTC.

V gene TRBV7-6 combines with J gene TRBJ2-1, with 8 bases identical to TRBD2. V dropped 4 bases and J dropped 6; count of bases not matched to a gene: 8. This CDR3 has 15 amino acids. Germline V gene lookup returns CDR1 SGHVS and CDR2 FNYEAQ. CDR3 in amino acids: CASSSLPGTSNEQFF. The CDR3 DNA reads as TGTGCCAGCAGCTCCCTCCCCGGGACTAGCAATGAGCAGTTCTTC.

This chain links TRBV5-1 with TRBJ1-2, with D unclear. The CDR3 is made up of 15 amino acids. The germline V gene encodes CDR1 SGHRS and CDR2 YFSETQ. V was pared by 3 bases and J by 0 bases, with 12 bases between. In DNA, the CDR3 is TGCGCCAGCAGCTCCACGGGAGAAGCTAACTATGGCTACACCTTC. This gives the protein CASSSTGEANYGYTF.

There are a few counts of this clone. This sequence joins TRBV7-6 and TRBJ1-4; D might be TRBD1 (5 bases). Looked up from germline, CDR1 is SGHVS and CDR2 is FNYEAQ. This CDR3 is built from 16 residues. V shed 4 bases and J shed 5 bases, with 17 bases lying between them. The CDR3, as DNA: TGTGCCAGCAGCTCCAATCCGGGACCGCGGAATGAAAAACTGTTTTTT. Amino acid sequence: CASSSNPGPRNEKLFF.

The chain links TRBV9 to TRBJ1-2; D is uncertain. Germline values: CDR1 SGDLS, CDR2 YYNGEE. V was pared by 5 bases and J by 0 bases, with 2 bases between. The CDR3 has 11 residues. This CDR3 reads CASRSNYGYTF. As DNA, the CDR3 is TGTGCCAGCAGGTCTAACTATGGCTACACCTTC.

The V call is TRBV28, the J call TRBJ2-7; TRBD2 might be the D (5 bases). Trimming took 6 bases from V and 2 from J, leaving 17 bases between them. This CDR3 contains 15 residues. Germline V gene data show CDR1 as MDHEN and CDR2 as SYDVKM. In nucleotides, the CDR3 is TGTGCCAGCAGCTCTCAGACACGGGGAACCTACGAGCAGTACTTC. Encoded protein: CASSSQTRGTYEQYF.

Comment on this clone: This same CDR3 is encoded by further DNA sequences in the sample. The chain joins TRBV5-1 to TRBJ1-1; no firm D call. CDR1 is SGHRS, CDR2 YFSETQ, per germline. Trimming took 0 bases from V and 1 from J, leaving 7 bases between them. CDR3 length: 14 amino acids. The CDR3 spells CASSLEAGNTEAFF. The CDR3, as DNA: TGCGCCAGCAGCTTGGAAGCGGGGAACACTGAAGCTTTCTTT.

The chain couples TRBV7-2 to TRBJ1-1; TRBD1 matches 9 bases. This CDR3 spans 15 amino acids. The germline CDR1 and CDR2 sequences are SGHTA and FQGNSA. Trimming took 5 bases from V and 4 from J; bases not matched to a gene: 8. The CDR3 region is CASSPQQGAATEAFF. The CDR3 nucleotides are TGTGCCAGCAGCCCACAACAGGGGGCGGCCACTGAAGCTTTCTTT.

The chain uses TRBV28 and TRBJ1-5; D remains unclear. The CDR3 is 12 residues long. The ends were cut back, 6 bases at V and 0 bases at J, with 3 bases in the middle. In germline, CDR1 is MDHEN, CDR2 SYDVKM. CDR3 residues: CASRSSNQPQHF. DNA of the CDR3: TGTGCCAGCAGGAGTAGCAATCAGCCCCAGCATTTT.

The chain couples TRBV27 to TRBJ1-2, with 9 bases lining up with TRBD1. The CDR3 is 15 amino acids. CDR1 is MNHEY and CDR2 is SMNVEV in the germline V gene (reference sequence). After removal of 6 bases from V and 4 bases from J, the junction contained 9 bases not matched to a gene. CDR3 amino acids: CASREPGTGIYGYTF. Written as DNA, the CDR3 is TGTGCCAGCAGAGAACCCGGGACAGGGATCTATGGCTACACCTTC.

This clone was observed a few times. The rearrangement joins TRBV28 to TRBJ1-1; D is uncertain. The CDR3 is 13 residues long. Trimming removed 3 bases at V and 4 bases at J, with 9 bases between. The germline V gene has CDR1 MDHEN and CDR2 SYDVKM. CDR3 sequence (DNA): TGTGCCAGCAGTTTTTCGAGCCCCACTGAAGCTTTCTTT. Its translation: CASSFSSPTEAFF.

The chain employs TRBV20-1 and TRBJ1-3, with D unclear. Trimming stripped 6 bases from V and 3 bases from J, with 6 bases between. The V gene's germline CDR1 is DFQATT and CDR2 SNEGSKA (reference sequence). The CDR3 runs 11 residues. CDR3 sequence: CSATLGNTIYF. The CDR3 DNA follows: TGCAGTGCAACCCTTGGAAACACCATATATTTT.

The rearrangement joins TRBV19 to TRBJ1-5, with D perhaps matching TRBD1 (5 bases). Trimming pared 7 bases from V and 15 bases from J, leaving 22 bases between. CDR3 size: 13 residues. In germline, CDR1 is LNHDA, CDR2 SQIVND (reference sequence). The chain's CDR3 is CASTPMLGPARHF. CDR3 in DNA: TGTGCCAGTACCCCAATGCTGGGGCCAGCACGGCATTTT.

This sequence joins TRBV20-1 and TRBJ1-2, with D maybe TRBD1 (5 bases). In germline, CDR1 is DFQATT, CDR2 SNEGSKA (reference sequence). With 1 base removed from V and 12 bases from J, the gap between germline ends came to 12 bases. The CDR3 runs 11 residues. CDR3: CSARGGSRDTF. The CDR3 nucleotides read TGCAGTGCTAGAGGGGGGTCCAGGGACACCTTC.

The J gene is TRBJ2-7, the V gene TRBV7-7; D is undetermined. V was trimmed by 3 bases and J by 6 bases, leaving 6 bases between them. The V gene's germline CDR1 is SSHAT and CDR2 FNYEAQ (reference sequence). The CDR3 is made up of 11 amino acids. The CDR3 DNA reads as TGTGCCAGCAGCTTGTGGTGCGAGCAGTACTTC. Protein: CASSLWCEQYF.

The chain employs TRBV4-2 and TRBJ1-2, with D tentatively TRBD1 (6 bases). Germline lookup yields CDR1 LGHNA and CDR2 YNFKEQ. V lost 0 bases to trimming and J lost 6 bases, with 14 bases between them. This CDR3 is 15 amino acids long. CDR3 DNA: TGTGCCAGCAGCCAAGATGGTGGGGGCGGGGATGGCTACACCTTC. It specifies CASSQDGGGGDGYTF.

The rearrangement links TRBV23-1 to TRBJ2-1; possibly TRBD2 for D (6 bases). TRBV23-1 is marked as an open reading frame, function uncertain. The CDR3 runs to 14 residues. The V and J ends lost 11 bases and 3 bases respectively, with 17 bases between them. The CDR3 loop reads CASRRESDYNEQFF. In DNA form, the CDR3 reads TGCGCCTCCAGACGGGAGTCGGACTACAATGAGCAGTTCTTC.

The chain recombines TRBV28 with TRBJ1-2, with D unclear. The CDR3 contains 12 residues. Germline V CDR1 and CDR2: MDHEN, SYDVKM. V was shortened by 5 bases and J by 5 bases, with 9 bases between the two germline ends. The CDR3 sequence: CASSKTDYGYTF. CDR3 sequence (DNA): TGTGCCAGCAGTAAGACGGATTATGGCTACACCTTC.

This clone was detected a few times. The chain recombines TRBV5-1 with TRBJ2-2; TRBD2 aligns across 13 bases. Germline values: CDR1 SGHRS, CDR2 YFSETQ. V trimming: 2 bases; J trimming: 4 bases; junction bases outside the gene matches: 5. The CDR3 runs 17 residues. The CDR3 DNA reads TGCGCCAGCAGCTTTGGACTAGCGGGAGAGGCCACCGGGGAGCTGTTTTTT. The encoded protein is CASSFGLAGEATGELFF. Full variable domain (missing parts from reference TRBV5-1 and TRBJ2-2): KAGVTQTPRYLIKTRGQQVTLSCSPISGHRSVSWYQQTPGQGLQFLFEYFSETQRNKGNFPGRFSGRQFSNSRSEMNVSTLELGDSALYLCASSFGLAGEATGELFFGEGSRLTVL.

The chain is built from TRBV5-1 and TRBJ1-2, with 7 bases identical to TRBD1. This CDR3 is 13 amino acids long. The trim removed 0 bases at V and 6 bases at J, leaving 2 bases unmatched. CDR1 and CDR2 (germline): SGHRS, YFSETQ. CDR3 residues: CASSLGQGHGYTF. CDR3 DNA sequence: TGCGCCAGCAGCTTGGGACAGGGTCATGGCTACACCTTC.

The chain employs TRBV19 and TRBJ1-1; 10 nucleotides match TRBD1. The CDR3 contains 15 residues. V dropped 3 bases and J dropped 1; count of bases not matched to a gene: 2. Germline CDR1 and CDR2: LNHDA and SQIVND (reference sequence). CDR3 protein: CASSMWDRGNTEAFF. CDR3 sequence (DNA): TGTGCCAGTAGTATGTGGGACAGGGGGAACACTGAAGCTTTCTTT.

V and J are TRBV19 and TRBJ2-1; D unresolved. The CDR3 totals 12 residues. Germline values: CDR1 LNHDA, CDR2 SQIVND (reference sequence). The V end was cut by 5 bases, the J end by 10 bases, with 12 bases between. The CDR3 bases are TGTGCCAGTAGTTCGATCGCCCGGGAGCAGTTCTTC. Translation gives CASSSIAREQFF.

The J gene is TRBJ2-5, the V gene TRBV5-4; 11 nucleotides line up with TRBD2. CDR1 and CDR2 from the germline V gene are SGHNT and YYREEE (reference sequence). The CDR3 consists of 15 residues. Losses at the gene ends were 5 bases for V and 0 bases for J; bases not matched to a gene: 3. Here the CDR3 reads CASRPGLADQETQYF. The CDR3 DNA reads as TGTGCCAGCAGGCCGGGACTAGCGGACCAAGAGACCCAGTACTTC. Together with reference TRBV5-4 and TRBJ2-5, the CDR3 gives the full variable domain: ETGVTQSPTHLIKTRGQQVTLRCSSQSGHNTVSWYQQALGQGPQFIFQYYREEENGRGNFPPRFSGLQFPNYSSELNVNALELDDSALYLCASRPGLADQETQYFGPGTRLLVL.

Here the CDR3 DNA reads TGTGCCAGCCCTGGCAGGGGGCGACGATATGGCTACACCTTC. This gives the protein CASPGRGRRYGYTF. J is TRBJ1-2 and V is TRBV7-2, with 8 bases fitting TRBD1. The CDR3 extends over 14 amino acids. Germline V CDR1 and CDR2: SGHTA, FQGNSA. The junction had 10 bases not matched to a gene; V was cut back by 8 bases and J by 5 bases.

The rearrangement links TRBV11-1 to TRBJ2-7; 7 bases match TRBD2. Germline trimming cut 5 bases from V and 9 bases from J; bases unmatched to any gene: 10. CDR1 and CDR2 (germline): SGHAT, FQDESV (reference sequence). The CDR3 length is 13 residues. CDR3 bases: TGTGCCAGCAGCAGCGGGACCTTAAACGGGCAGTACTTC. Protein sequence: CASSSGTLNGQYF.

A few counts support this clone. The J gene is TRBJ1-4, the V gene TRBV28; 7 bases are shared with TRBD1. Germline lookup yields CDR1 MDHEN and CDR2 SYDVKM. The V and J ends lost 4 bases and 0 bases, in that order; junction bases with no gene match: 5. The CDR3 sequence is 16 residues long. DNA of the CDR3: TGTGCCAGCAGTTCCGGACAGGTTGCAACTAATGAAAAACTGTTTTTT. This translates into CASSSGQVATNEKLFF.

The gene calls are TRBV6-4 and TRBJ2-2; TRBD2 matches at 11 bases. Germline V CDR1 and CDR2: MRHNA, SNTAGT. J gave up 8 bases and V 0 bases, and 8 bases lay outside the gene matches. The CDR3 runs to 17 residues. The CDR3 loop reads CASSDSRVAGGYGELFF. The CDR3 region has the DNA TGTGCCAGCAGTGACTCGAGAGTAGCGGGAGGGTATGGGGAGCTGTTTTTT.

The rearrangement links TRBV6-5 to TRBJ1-2; 9 nucleotides align to TRBD1. The V gene's germline CDR1 is MNHEY and CDR2 SVGAGI. J gave up 8 bases and V 2 bases, and 6 bases lay outside the gene matches. CDR3 length: 14 amino acids. In DNA, the CDR3 is TGTGCCAGCAGTTACCTACAGGGGGCAGGGGGCTACACCTTC. It translates to CASSYLQGAGGYTF.